This T cell receptor (beta chain) was identified in a study of CD4 T cells in relation to SARS-CoV-2 and coronaviruses. Notes on this clone: What it binds is unknown.

Unexposed donor CD4+ T cells date from about 2011-2018, before the COVID-19 pandemic. Isolation of CD4+ T cells took place after about 9 days in culture. Germline V gene data show CDR1 as LNHDA and CDR2 as SQIVND (reference sequence). The CDR3 contains 15 residues. With 6 bases clipped from V and 5 bases from J, the junction kept 5 bases outside the gene matches. Clones were sequenced by immunoSEQ multiplex PCR, and TCRdb holds only the in-frame ones, with some missing. The table has under 14,000 clones, around 80% seen once; the top ten hold roughly 17%. This TCR was sampled from a human donor in good health. The V call is TRBV19, the J call TRBJ1-6; 9 positions agree with TRBD1. The sequenced material came from CD4+ T cells from PBMCs, cultured in vitro. CDR3 sequence (DNA): TGTGCCAGTAGCGCCGGGACAGGGCATAATTCACCCCTCCACTTT. It translates to CASSAGTGHNSPLHF.